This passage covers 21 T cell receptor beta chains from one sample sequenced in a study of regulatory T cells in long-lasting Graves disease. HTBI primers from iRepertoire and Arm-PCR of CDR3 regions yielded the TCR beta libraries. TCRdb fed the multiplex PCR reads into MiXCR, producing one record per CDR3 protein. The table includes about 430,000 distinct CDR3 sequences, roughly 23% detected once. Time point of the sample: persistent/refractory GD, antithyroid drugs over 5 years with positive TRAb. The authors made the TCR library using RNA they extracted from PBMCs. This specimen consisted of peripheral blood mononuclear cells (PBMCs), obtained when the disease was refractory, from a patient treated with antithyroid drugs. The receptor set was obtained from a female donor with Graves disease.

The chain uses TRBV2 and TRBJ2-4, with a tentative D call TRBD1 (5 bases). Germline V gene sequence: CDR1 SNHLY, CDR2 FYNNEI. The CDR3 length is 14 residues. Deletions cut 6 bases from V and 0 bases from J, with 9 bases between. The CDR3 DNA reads TGTGCCAGCAGCGCCAGGGTAGCCAAAAACATTCAGTACTTC. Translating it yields CASSARVAKNIQYF.

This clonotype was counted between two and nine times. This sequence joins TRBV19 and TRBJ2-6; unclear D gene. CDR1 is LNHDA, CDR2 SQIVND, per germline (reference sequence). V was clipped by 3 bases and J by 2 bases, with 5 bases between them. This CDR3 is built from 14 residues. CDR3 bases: TGTGCCAGTAGTATCCCTCCTGGGGCCAACGTCCTGACTTTC. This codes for CASSIPPGANVLTF.

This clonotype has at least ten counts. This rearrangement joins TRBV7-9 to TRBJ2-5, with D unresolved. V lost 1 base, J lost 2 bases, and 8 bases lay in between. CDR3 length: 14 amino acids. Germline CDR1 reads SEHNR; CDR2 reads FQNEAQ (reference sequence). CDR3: CASSLVVRQETQYF. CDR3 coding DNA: TGTGCCAGCAGCTTAGTGGTACGACAAGAGACCCAGTACTTC.

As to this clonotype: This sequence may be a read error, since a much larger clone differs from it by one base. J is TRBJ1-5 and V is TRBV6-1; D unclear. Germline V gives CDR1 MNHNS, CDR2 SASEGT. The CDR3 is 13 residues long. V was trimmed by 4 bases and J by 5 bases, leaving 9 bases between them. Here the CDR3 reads CASSVAGYQPQHF. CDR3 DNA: TGTGCCAGCAGTGTGGCCGGTTATCAGCCCCAGCATTTT.

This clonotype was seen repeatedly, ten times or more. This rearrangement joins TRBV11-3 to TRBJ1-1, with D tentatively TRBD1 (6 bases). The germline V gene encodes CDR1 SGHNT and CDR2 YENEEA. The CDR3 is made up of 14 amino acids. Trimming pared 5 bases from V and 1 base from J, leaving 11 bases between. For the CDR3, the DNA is TGTGCCAGCAGCCGCCAGGGACAGAACACTGAAGCTTTCTTT. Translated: CASSRQGQNTEAFF.

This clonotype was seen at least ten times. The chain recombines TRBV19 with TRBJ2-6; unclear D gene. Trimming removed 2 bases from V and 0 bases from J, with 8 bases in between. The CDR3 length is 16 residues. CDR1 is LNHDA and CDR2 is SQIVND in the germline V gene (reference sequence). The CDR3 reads CASSIHLTSGANVLTF. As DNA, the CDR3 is TGTGCCAGTAGTATACACCTAACCTCTGGGGCCAACGTCCTGACTTTC. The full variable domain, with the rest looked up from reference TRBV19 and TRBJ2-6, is DGGITQSPKYLFRKEGQNVTLSCEQNLNHDAMYWYRQDPGQGLRLIYYSQIVNDFQKGDIAEGYSVSREKKESFPLTVTSAQKNPTAFYLCASSIHLTSGANVLTFGAGSRLTVL.

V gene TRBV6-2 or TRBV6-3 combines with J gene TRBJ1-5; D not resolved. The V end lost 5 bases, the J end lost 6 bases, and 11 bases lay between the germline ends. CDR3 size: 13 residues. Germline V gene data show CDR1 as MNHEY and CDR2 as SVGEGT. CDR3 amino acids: CASSDEGLQPQHF. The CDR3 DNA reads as TGTGCCAGCAGTGATGAAGGGCTTCAGCCCCAGCATTTT.

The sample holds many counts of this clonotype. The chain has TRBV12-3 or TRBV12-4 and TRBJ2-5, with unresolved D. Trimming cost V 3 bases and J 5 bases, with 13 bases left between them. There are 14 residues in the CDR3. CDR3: CASSFGWQAETQYF. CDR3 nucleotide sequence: TGTGCCAGCAGTTTCGGGTGGCAGGCCGAGACCCAGTACTTC.

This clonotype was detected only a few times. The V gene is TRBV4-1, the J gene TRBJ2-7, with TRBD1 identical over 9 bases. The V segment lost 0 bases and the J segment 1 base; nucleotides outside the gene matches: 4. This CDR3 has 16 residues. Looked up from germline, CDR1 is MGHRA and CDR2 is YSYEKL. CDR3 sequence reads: CASSQDVGQGSYEQYF. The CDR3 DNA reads TGCGCCAGCAGCCAAGACGTAGGACAGGGGTCCTACGAGCAGTACTTC.

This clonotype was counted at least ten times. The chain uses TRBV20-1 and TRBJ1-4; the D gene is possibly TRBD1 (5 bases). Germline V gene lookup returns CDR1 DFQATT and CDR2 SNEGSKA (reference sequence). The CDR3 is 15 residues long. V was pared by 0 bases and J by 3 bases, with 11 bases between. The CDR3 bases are TGCAGTGCTAGAGACCCCAGGGTGGCTAATGAAAAACTGTTTTTT. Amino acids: CSARDPRVANEKLFF.

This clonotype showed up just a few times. The CDR3 sequence: CASSSSGINVGQFF. The CDR3 nucleotides read TGTGCCAGCAGCTCTAGCGGGATTAACGTTGGGCAGTTCTTC. This chain connects TRBV7-2 to TRBJ2-1; 9 positions match TRBD2. Germline-derived CDR1 and CDR2 are SGHTA and FQGNSA. This CDR3 region has 14 residues. V dropped 4 bases and J dropped 12; count of bases not matched to a gene: 10.

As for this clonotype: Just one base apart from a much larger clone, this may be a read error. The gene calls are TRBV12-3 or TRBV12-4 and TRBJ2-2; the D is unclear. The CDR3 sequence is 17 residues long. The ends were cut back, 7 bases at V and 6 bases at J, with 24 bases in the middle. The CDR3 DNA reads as TGTGCCAGCACCCTTTCTCGGGTTCTCTCCTCCTCCGGGGAGCTGTTTTTT. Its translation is CASTLSRVLSSSGELFF.

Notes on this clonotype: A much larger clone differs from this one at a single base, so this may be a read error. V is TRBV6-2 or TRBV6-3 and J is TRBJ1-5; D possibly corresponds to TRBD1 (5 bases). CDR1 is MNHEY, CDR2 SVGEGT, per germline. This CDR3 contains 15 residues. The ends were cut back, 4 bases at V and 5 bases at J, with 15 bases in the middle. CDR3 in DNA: TGTGCCAGCAGTTGCTCGTCCAGGGCCGATCAGCCCCAGCATTTT. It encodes CASSCSSRADQPQHF.

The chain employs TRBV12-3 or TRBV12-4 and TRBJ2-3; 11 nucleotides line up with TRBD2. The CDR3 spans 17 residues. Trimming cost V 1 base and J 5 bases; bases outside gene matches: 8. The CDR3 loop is CASSLGLGTSGGDTQYF. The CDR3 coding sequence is TGTGCCAGCAGTTTAGGGTTGGGGACTAGCGGAGGAGATACGCAGTATTTT.

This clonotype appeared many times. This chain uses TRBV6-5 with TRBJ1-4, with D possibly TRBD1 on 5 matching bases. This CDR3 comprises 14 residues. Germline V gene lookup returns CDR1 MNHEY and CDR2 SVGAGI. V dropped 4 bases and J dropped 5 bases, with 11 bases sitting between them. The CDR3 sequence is CASSSQGRNEKLFF. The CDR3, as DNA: TGTGCCAGCAGTTCCCAGGGCAGGAATGAAAAACTGTTTTTT.

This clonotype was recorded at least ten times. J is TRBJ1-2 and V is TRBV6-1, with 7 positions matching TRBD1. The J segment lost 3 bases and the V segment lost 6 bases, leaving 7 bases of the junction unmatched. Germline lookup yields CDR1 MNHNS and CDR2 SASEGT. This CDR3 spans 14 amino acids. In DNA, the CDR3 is TGTGCCAGCAGAAAGACAGGGTCCGACTATGGCTACACCTTC. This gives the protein CASRKTGSDYGYTF.

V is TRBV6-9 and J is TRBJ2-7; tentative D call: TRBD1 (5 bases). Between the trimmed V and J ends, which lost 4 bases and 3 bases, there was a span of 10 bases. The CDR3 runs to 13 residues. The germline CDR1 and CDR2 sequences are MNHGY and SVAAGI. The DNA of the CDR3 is TGTGCCAGCAGTTTTCGACAGAACTACGAGCAGTACTTC. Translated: CASSFRQNYEQYF.

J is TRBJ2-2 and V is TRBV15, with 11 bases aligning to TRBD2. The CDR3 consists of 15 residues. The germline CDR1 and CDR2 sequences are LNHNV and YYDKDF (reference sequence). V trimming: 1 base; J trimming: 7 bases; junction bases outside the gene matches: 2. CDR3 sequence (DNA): TGTGCCACCAGCAGAGCCGGACTAGCGGGCGGGGAGCTGTTTTTT. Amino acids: CATSRAGLAGGELFF.

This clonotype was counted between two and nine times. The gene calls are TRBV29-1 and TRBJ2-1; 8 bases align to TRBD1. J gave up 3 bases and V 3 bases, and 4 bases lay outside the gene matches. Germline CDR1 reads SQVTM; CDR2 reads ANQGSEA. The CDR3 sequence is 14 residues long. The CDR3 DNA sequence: TGCAGCGTTGAGGGACAGGTTATCTACAATGAGCAGTTCTTC. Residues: CSVEGQVIYNEQFF.

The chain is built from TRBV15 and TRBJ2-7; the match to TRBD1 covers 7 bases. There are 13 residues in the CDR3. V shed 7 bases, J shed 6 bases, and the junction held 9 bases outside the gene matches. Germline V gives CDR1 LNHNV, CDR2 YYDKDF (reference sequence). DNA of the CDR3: TGTGCCACCAACCAGGGTCCAGGGGGCGAGCAGTACTTC. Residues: CATNQGPGGEQYF.

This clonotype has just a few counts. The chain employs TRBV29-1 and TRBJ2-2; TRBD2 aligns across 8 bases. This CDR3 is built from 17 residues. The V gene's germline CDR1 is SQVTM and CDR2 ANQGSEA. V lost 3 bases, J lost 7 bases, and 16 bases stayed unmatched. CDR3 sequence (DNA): TGCAGCGTTGAGCTTTTTGGGGGGACTAGTCCTATCGGGGAGCTGTTTTTT. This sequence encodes CSVELFGGTSPIGELFF.